This T cell receptor (beta chain) was observed in a study of blood T cell repertoires in COVID-19. Some clones are missing from TCRdb's copy, which holds only in-frame ones; the method was immunoSEQ multiplex PCR. This sample has fewer than 110,000 clones, with more than 70% found just once. Between the trimmed V and J ends, which lost 4 bases and 7 bases, there was a span of 9 bases. Germline CDR1 reads SGHDT; CDR2 reads YYEEEE. The CDR3 loop spans 12 amino acids. This clone showed up many times. The source material was peripheral blood. The chain couples TRBV5-6 to TRBJ2-1; no definite D call. This receptor was obtained from a man between 65 and 85 years old with acute or convalescent COVID-19. CDR3 sequence reads: CASSALANEQFF. As DNA, the CDR3 is TGTGCCAGCAGCGCCTTGGCTAATGAGCAGTTCTTC.